The 19 T cell receptor beta chains below all came from one sample that was sequenced in a study of T cells in Graves' hyperthyroidism and ophthalmopathy. Amplified TCR beta CDR3 regions derived from RNA transcripts. First-round RT-PCR targeting the TCR CDR3 was performed with the HTBI primer set. TCRdb re-derived calls from the multiplex PCR reads in MiXCR, one entry per CDR3 protein. Among approximately 350,000 distinct CDR3 sequences, 13% to 15% were seen once, and the ten largest hold approximately 19%. Material for sequencing was blood. These receptors all come from a woman aged 55-70 years with Graves' ophthalmopathy.

This clonotype was counted a few times. V gene TRBV29-1 combines with J gene TRBJ2-7; 9 bases agree with TRBD1. Germline V gene sequence: CDR1 SQVTM, CDR2 ANQGSEA. V lost 1 base to trimming and J lost 1 base; unmatched junction nucleotides: 5. The length of the CDR3 is 15 residues. The CDR3 DNA is TGCAGCGTTGAAGCAGGGACAGGGATTTCCTACGAGCAGTACTTC. Amino acids: CSVEAGTGISYEQYF.

In DNA, the CDR3 is TGTGCCAGCGGGCCTGGAAAAGGCTCTGGGGCCAACGTCCTGACTTTC. Its protein is CASGPGKGSGANVLTF. The chain carries TRBV6-1 and TRBJ2-6; D gene uncertain. The CDR3 runs to 16 residues. V lost 8 bases and J lost 0, with 14 bases in between. Germline V CDR1 and CDR2: MNHNS, SASEGT.

This clonotype was observed many times. V and J are TRBV3-1 and TRBJ1-5; TRBD1 is a possible D gene (6 bases). CDR1 is LGHDT and CDR2 is YNNKEL in the germline V gene (reference sequence). There are 14 residues in the CDR3. V was clipped by 5 bases and J by 3 bases, with 11 bases between them. The CDR3 is CASSSQGYNQPQHF. DNA for the CDR3: TGTGCCAGCAGCTCACAGGGTTACAATCAGCCCCAGCATTTT.

J is TRBJ2-7 and V is TRBV7-6; TRBD1 matches 10 bases. CDR1 and CDR2 (germline): SGHVS, FNYEAQ. The CDR3 has 17 residues. The J segment lost 2 bases and the V segment lost 6 bases, leaving 13 bases of the junction unmatched. The CDR3 nucleotides read TGTGCCAGCAGTCACCGGGGGGGGGGACAGGGGACCTACGAGCAGTACTTC. It codes for CASSHRGGGQGTYEQYF.

This clonotype was seen ten or more times. Written as DNA, the CDR3 is TGTGCCAGCACCTCGGACAAGGGGGTTTACAATGAGCAGTTCTTC. This sequence encodes CASTSDKGVYNEQFF. The chain couples TRBV28 to TRBJ2-1; weak D call: TRBD1 (6 bases). Germline loops: CDR1 MDHEN, CDR2 SYDVKM. The CDR3 has 15 amino acids. Trimming shortened V by 7 bases and J by 4 bases, and 17 bases separated the two germline ends. The whole variable domain, remainder taken from reference TRBV28 and TRBJ2-1, is DVKVTQSSRYLVKRTGEKVFLECVQDMDHENMFWYRQDPGLGLRLIYFSYDVKMKEKGDIPEGYSVSREKKERFSLILESASTNQTSMYLCASTSDKGVYNEQFFGPGTRLTVL.

J is TRBJ1-5 and V is TRBV6-1; 12 bases agree with TRBD1. Germline trimming cut 6 bases from V and 0 bases from J; bases unmatched to any gene: 12. This CDR3 region has 19 residues. Looked up from germline, CDR1 is MNHNS and CDR2 is SASEGT. DNA of the CDR3: TGTGCCAGCAGCCGCTCCGGGACAGGGGGCCTCTATAGCAATCAGCCCCAGCATTTT. Translation: CASSRSGTGGLYSNQPQHF.

This clonotype was found many times. The genes are TRBV11-2 and TRBJ2-7, with 9 bases identical to TRBD1. The CDR3 contains 13 residues. Germline V gene data show CDR1 as SGHAT and CDR2 as FQNNGV. The V segment lost 4 bases and the J segment 7 bases; nucleotides outside the gene matches: 5. CDR3 nucleotide sequence: TGTGCCAGCAGCTACGGACAGGGGTGGGAGCAGTACTTC. This codes for CASSYGQGWEQYF.

This clonotype was observed at least ten times. The chain couples TRBV5-1 to TRBJ2-1, with TRBD2 identical over 12 bases. CDR1 is SGHRS, CDR2 YFSETQ, per germline. CDR3 length: 15 amino acids. V trimming: 5 bases; J trimming: 6 bases; junction bases outside the gene matches: 6. The DNA for the CDR3 is TGCGCCAGCAGGGAGGGACTAGCGGGTGCCAATGAGCAGTTCTTC. Its protein product is CASREGLAGANEQFF.

This clonotype was picked up a small number of times. The gene calls are TRBV24-1 and TRBJ2-7; TRBD2 matches at 10 bases. J was trimmed by 6 bases and V by 7 bases; bases with no gene match: 5. The germline gives CDR1 KGHDR, CDR2 SFDVKD. The CDR3 has 13 residues. The chain's CDR3 is CATSGTSVGEQYF. The CDR3 DNA follows: TGTGCCACCAGCGGGACTAGCGTTGGCGAGCAGTACTTC.

This clonotype has a count of ten or more. The chain uses TRBV24-1 and TRBJ2-3, with D possibly called TRBD1 or TRBD2 (6 bases each). The CDR3 has 14 amino acids. V lost 2 bases, J lost 3 bases, and 8 bases lay in between. Germline V CDR1 and CDR2: KGHDR, SFDVKD. CDR3 sequence reads: CATSDSGATDTQYF. The CDR3 coding sequence is TGTGCCACCAGTGATTCGGGGGCTACAGATACGCAGTATTTT.

This clonotype was seen repeatedly, ten times or more. J is TRBJ2-7 and V is TRBV20-1; a possible D gene is TRBD1 (6 bases). Per the germline V gene, CDR1 is DFQATT and CDR2 is SNEGSKA (reference sequence). Trimming removed 3 bases from V and 3 bases from J, with 15 bases in between. The CDR3 totals 14 residues. This CDR3 is CSARGRDTLYEQYF. In nucleotides, the CDR3 is TGCAGTGCTAGGGGACGGGACACGCTCTACGAGCAGTACTTC.

The V and J genes are TRBV19 and TRBJ2-1, with 10 positions matching TRBD2. Germline values: CDR1 LNHDA, CDR2 SQIVND (reference sequence). The CDR3 covers 16 residues. With 3 bases clipped from V and 6 bases from J, the junction kept 8 bases outside the gene matches. The DNA of the CDR3 is TGTGCCAGTAGTATTCTTGGAGCGGGAGGGCTCAATGAGCAGTTCTTC. Residues: CASSILGAGGLNEQFF.

At least ten counts were recorded for this clonotype. The chain links TRBV27 to TRBJ2-1; 7 positions match TRBD2. The V gene end was trimmed by 5 bases and the J gene end by 0 bases; junction bases not matched to a gene: 10. Germline CDR1 is MNHEY and CDR2 is SMNVEV (reference sequence). The CDR3 covers 17 residues. CDR3 bases: TGTGCCAGCAGTCCCTCCGGGGGGATCAGCTCCTACAATGAGCAGTTCTTC. Its protein product is CASSPSGGISSYNEQFF.

This clonotype was detected many times. V is TRBV3-1 and J is TRBJ2-1, with D perhaps TRBD2 (6 bases). CDR1 and CDR2 from the germline V gene are LGHDT and YNNKEL (reference sequence). This CDR3 is 14 amino acids long. Between the trimmed V and J ends, which lost 6 bases and 4 bases, there was a span of 13 bases. The CDR3 DNA reads as TGTGCCAGCAGTCGACTAGTGGGGTACAATGAGCAGTTCTTC. Protein product: CASSRLVGYNEQFF.

This chain joins TRBV28 and TRBJ1-1; no clear D gene. The germline CDR1 and CDR2 sequences are MDHEN and SYDVKM. V was cut by 6 bases and J by 1 base, with 9 bases left in between. The CDR3 is 13 residues long. The CDR3 protein is CASRVTANTEAFF. For the CDR3, the DNA is TGTGCCAGCAGAGTAACAGCGAACACTGAAGCTTTCTTT.

This clonotype was counted between two and nine times. The V gene is TRBV6-5, the J gene TRBJ2-1, with D possibly TRBD2 on 6 matching bases. The germline CDR1 and CDR2 sequences are MNHEY and SVGAGI. V lost 6 bases, J lost 8 bases, and 23 bases lay in between. The CDR3 covers 16 residues. Here the CDR3 reads CASSLGLSAFGDEQFF. The CDR3, as DNA: TGTGCCAGCAGCCTGGGACTCTCCGCGTTTGGCGATGAGCAGTTCTTC.

The rearrangement links TRBV11-3 to TRBJ2-3; either TRBD1 or TRBD2 may fit D (5 bases each). The CDR3 runs to 16 residues. Germline loops: CDR1 SGHNT, CDR2 YENEEA. V was shortened by 5 bases and J by 6 bases, with 21 bases between the two germline ends. The CDR3 DNA reads as TGTGCCAGCAGCGAGGGGCATGACGCAAGGAAGGATACGCAGTATTTT. Translating it yields CASSEGHDARKDTQYF.

The sample holds many counts of this clonotype. The J gene is TRBJ1-1, the V gene TRBV18; TRBD1 aligns across 9 bases. This CDR3 contains 16 residues. Trimming cost V 3 bases and J 0 bases; bases outside gene matches: 5. The germline CDR1 and CDR2 sequences are KGHSH and LQKENI. The DNA of the CDR3 is TGTGCCAGCTCACCCGACAGGGGGAATCTGAACACTGAAGCTTTCTTT. The encoded protein is CASSPDRGNLNTEAFF.

This clonotype has a handful of counts. The rearrangement joins TRBV27 to TRBJ1-2, with TRBD1 as a possible D gene (6 bases). CDR1 is MNHEY, CDR2 SMNVEV, per germline (reference sequence). Trimming pared 6 bases from V and 5 bases from J, leaving 22 bases between. The CDR3 runs to 16 residues. The CDR3 DNA is TGTGCCAGCAGCCCCGAGCGGGGGCGACTGAATTATGGCTACACCTTC. Protein: CASSPERGRLNYGYTF.